Given below is one TCR beta chain in context. Its specificity is not known. The sample originates from a study of cytomegalovirus exposure and HLA in healthy donors. Study-wide results and caveats: As a later analysis revealed, most CMV-associated TCR beta chains appeared HLA-restricted. Researchers reported in a later analysis that a missense DCLRE1C variant was tied to TCR beta V- and J-gene trimming. A further, later analysis showed that HLA-associated TCR beta chains (compared with equally common others) were more clonally expanded.

The donors gave bone marrow, and they were healthy. CDR1 is LNHDA and CDR2 is SQIVND in the germline V gene (reference sequence). The CDR3 contains 15 residues. V lost 5 bases and J lost 5, with 18 bases in between. This PCR relied on a set of 60 Vbeta primers and 13 Jbeta primers. Only in-frame clones appear in the TCRdb table, and some are missing; sequencing was by immunoSEQ multiplex PCR. Counted here are over 110,000 clones, roughly 74% occurring once; the ten biggest clones make up 2.4%. The source is a woman under 30 in good health and CMV-seropositive. The sample was PBMCs. The rearrangement joins TRBV19 to TRBJ1-1; D is unclear. The CDR3 sequence is CASSRAASGRTEAFF. As DNA, the CDR3 is TGTGCCAGTAGTCGGGCAGCTTCCGGGAGGACTGAAGCTTTCTTT.